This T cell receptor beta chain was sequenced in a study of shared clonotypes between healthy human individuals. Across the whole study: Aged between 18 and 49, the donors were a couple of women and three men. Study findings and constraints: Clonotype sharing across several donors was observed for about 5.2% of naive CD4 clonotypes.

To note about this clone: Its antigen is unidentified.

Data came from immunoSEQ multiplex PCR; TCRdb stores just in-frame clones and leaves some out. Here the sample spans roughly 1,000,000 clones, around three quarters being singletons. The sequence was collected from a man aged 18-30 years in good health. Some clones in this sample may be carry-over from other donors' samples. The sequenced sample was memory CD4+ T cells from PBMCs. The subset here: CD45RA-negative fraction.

The CDR3 protein is CASYFGTGAGQYF. CDR3 nucleotides: TGTGCCAGCTACTTTGGGACAGGGGCTGGGCAGTACTTC. The chain couples TRBV2 to TRBJ2-7, with TRBD1 identical over 10 bases. The CDR3 sequence is 13 residues long. Per the germline V gene, CDR1 is SNHLY and CDR2 is FYNNEI. V dropped 8 bases and J dropped 9; count of bases not matched to a gene: 10.